The rows below give T cell receptor beta chains drawn from one sample of a study of blood T cell repertoires in COVID-19. TCRdb keeps only in-frame clones here, not all; method: immunoSEQ multiplex PCR. The table lists fewer than 350,000 clones, around 88% of them singletons, with roughly 1.7% in the top ten. The material sequenced was peripheral blood. The receptors originated from a woman in her twenties or thirties with COVID-19, enrolled during active disease. CDR3s include the opening cysteine and the closing phenylalanine or tryptophan. A D gene is named only where the DNA matches it firmly. Clone size is stated in some rows and not others, as once, few, many or a class when expanded.

TRBV3-1/TRBV3-2,NA,NA,TRBJ2-7,TGTGCCAGCAGCCTTTGGACAGCCCTGGGCGAGCAGTACTTC,CASSLWTALGEQYF
TRBV5-6,NA,TRBD1,TRBJ2-6,TGTGCCAGCAGCTTGCGACAGGGGATGGCCAACGTCCTGACTTTC,CASSLRQGMANVLTF
TRBV6-5,NA,NA,TRBJ1-6,TGTGCCAGCCGGCCGGCTAGCTCCTATAATTCACCCCTCCACTTT,CASRPASSYNSPLHF
TRBV12-3/TRBV12-4,NA,NA,TRBJ2-1,TGTGCCAGCTCTCGAGCGGGTGAGCAGTTCTTC,CASSRAGEQFF
TRBV27,few,TRBD1,TRBJ1-3,TGTGCCAGCAGCCGACAGGGCTTAGGAAACACCATATATTTT,CASSRQGLGNTIYF
TRBV5-6,NA,NA,TRBJ2-3,TGTGCCAGCAGCTTGGTCGCCAGATCCACAGATACGCAGTATTTT,CASSLVARSTDTQYF
TRBV2,once,NA,TRBJ1-5,TGTGCCAGCAGCGGGAGGAGGGGCAGATTTCATAGCAATCAGCCCCAGCATTTT,CASSGRRGRFHSNQPQHF
TRBV2,NA,TRBD1,TRBJ2-7,TGTGCCAGCAGTGGGAGGGGGACAGGGGGATACGAGCAGTACTTC,CASSGRGTGGYEQYF
TRBV15,NA,NA,TRBJ2-7,TGTGCCACCAGCAGAGGGGGGGGGCGCGACGAGCAGTACTTC,CATSRGGGRDEQYF
TRBV6-1,NA,TRBD1,TRBJ1-1,TGTGCCAGCAGTGCAGCGGTGACAGGGGGCACTGAAGCTTTCTTT,CASSAAVTGGTEAFF
TRBV14,NA,TRBD1,TRBJ1-1,TGTGCCAGCAGCCAAGGACAGGGGTTGAACACTGAAGCTTTCTTT,CASSQGQGLNTEAFF
TRBV24-1,NA,TRBD1,TRBJ2-5,TGTGCCACCAGTGGACAGGGTGCCCCCCAAGAGACCCAGTACTTC,CATSGQGAPQETQYF
TRBV5-1,NA,NA,TRBJ1-4,TGCGCCAGCAGCGCTGGCGGAGACCGGTATGAAAAACTGTTTTTT,CASSAGGDRYEKLFF
TRBV5-6,NA,TRBD1,TRBJ2-7,TGTGCCAGCAGCTCCGCGTTTGGACAGGGCCTCTACGAGCAGTACTTC,CASSSAFGQGLYEQYF
TRBV4-3,NA,NA,TRBJ1-3,TGCGCCAGCAGCCCAGGGTCTGGAAACACCATATATTTT,CASSPGSGNTIYF
TRBV5-1,NA,TRBD2,TRBJ2-2,TGCGCCAGCAGCTCCCGGCGGGGGGACACCGGGGAGCTGTTTTTT,CASSSRRGDTGELFF
TRBV5-6,NA,TRBD2,TRBJ2-2,TGTGCCAGCAGCTTCGGGGGGTATGACACCACCGGGGAGCTGTTTTTT,CASSFGGYDTTGELFF
TRBV25-1,NA,NA,TRBJ1-2,TGTGCCAGCAGTGAACGGGCAGGGATCGGAGGCTACACCTTC,CASSERAGIGGYTF
TRBV6-2/TRBV6-3,NA,NA,TRBJ2-3,TGTGCCAGCAGTTACGGTCGGGGAGATACGCAGTATTTT,CASSYGRGDTQYF
TRBV15,NA,TRBD1,TRBJ2-7,TGTGCCACCAGCGCCGAGGGACAGGGTGCCTACGAGCAGTACTTC,CATSAEGQGAYEQYF
TRBV28,NA,NA,TRBJ1-2,TGTGCCAGCAGTTTACTCGGGGTGGGCTATGGCTACACCTTC,CASSLLGVGYGYTF
TRBV7-3,NA,TRBD1,TRBJ2-7,TGTGCCAGCAGCTTGGGTCAGGGGGCGGGAGAGCAGTACTTC,CASSLGQGAGEQYF
TRBV7-2,NA,NA,TRBJ2-3,TGTGCCAGCAGCTTAGGGTTGTGGGAGGGCACAGATACGCAGTATTTT,CASSLGLWEGTDTQYF
TRBV5-8,NA,TRBD1,TRBJ2-7,TGTGCCAGCAGCTGGACCGGGACAGGTGCTTCCTACGAGCAGTACTTC,CASSWTGTGASYEQYF
TRBV6-5,NA,NA,TRBJ1-6,TGTGCCAGCCGTCTGTTCTCGGGGGAGGGTTCACCCCTCCACTTT,CASRLFSGEGSPLHF
TRBV7-9,NA,TRBD2,TRBJ2-5,TGTGCCAGCAGCCCCACCAGCGGGGGAGAGACCCAGTACTTC,CASSPTSGGETQYF
TRBV29-1,NA,NA,TRBJ2-1,TGCAGCGTGACTCCCCCCTCCTACAATGAGCAGTTCTTC,CSVTPPSYNEQFF
TRBV6-5,NA,TRBD1,TRBJ1-6,TGTGCCAGCCGTAATGCAGGGGGGAATTCACCCCTCCACTTT,CASRNAGGNSPLHF
TRBV28,NA,NA,TRBJ1-5,TGTGCCAGCGGCGGCCACGACCAGCATTTT,CASGGHDQHF
TRBV11-3,NA,TRBD2,TRBJ2-1,TGTGCCAGCAGCTTATCTGGTGGGGCGGGGGGTTACAATGAGCAGTTCTTC,CASSLSGGAGGYNEQFF
TRBV4-1,NA,TRBD2,TRBJ2-4,TGCGCCAGCAGCCACGGACTAGCGGGGGGCCGGGCCAAAAACATTCAGTACTTC,CASSHGLAGGRAKNIQYF
TRBV14,NA,NA,TRBJ1-1,TGTGCCAGCAGCCAAGCGGGGGGGATTCGGAACACTGAAGCTTTCTTT,CASSQAGGIRNTEAFF
TRBV5-6,NA,TRBD2,TRBJ2-5,TGTGCCAGCAGCGCCCGACTAGCGGGGGGAGGATTTCAAGAGACCCAGTACTTC,CASSARLAGGGFQETQYF
TRBV19,NA,NA,TRBJ1-5,TGTGCCAGTCAAGGACAGTCCCTGTATTTCGATCAGCCCCAGCATTTT,CASQGQSLYFDQPQHF
TRBV30,NA,TRBD1,TRBJ1-1,TGTGCCTGGAGTCGACCCTTCAGGGGGCGTGACACTGAAGCTTTCTTT,CAWSRPFRGRDTEAFF
TRBV4-3,NA,TRBD1,TRBJ1-2,TGCGCCAGCAGCCAATATAAACAGGGGGCGTCCTATGGCTACACCTTC,CASSQYKQGASYGYTF
TRBV19,NA,NA,TRBJ1-5,TGTGCCAGTAGTGCCGGTGTGTTTAATCAGCCCCAGCATTTT,CASSAGVFNQPQHF
TRBV10-3,NA,NA,TRBJ1-5,TGTGCCATCAGTGATTCCGGGGCGGGGGGCAATCAGCCCCAGCATTTT,CAISDSGAGGNQPQHF
TRBV5-1,NA,NA,TRBJ1-2,TGCGCCAGCAGCTTGGGGCTCCGGGAAGGTGGCTACACCTTC,CASSLGLREGGYTF
TRBV5-4,NA,NA,TRBJ2-2,TGTGCCAGCAGCCCACCCCGGTTGCCGGGGGCGAACACCGGGGAGCTGTTTTTT,CASSPPRLPGANTGELFF
TRBV18,NA,NA,TRBJ1-3,TGTGCCAGCTCACCACCACAGGGTGTCACTGGAAACACCATATATTTT,CASSPPQGVTGNTIYF
TRBV6-5,NA,TRBD2,TRBJ2-1,TGTGCCAGCATGCTTAGCGGGGCCTACAATGAGCAGTTCTTC,CASMLSGAYNEQFF
TRBV19,NA,NA,TRBJ2-1,TGTGCCAGTAGTATAACTTGGTCCGACAACAATGAGCAGTTCTTC,CASSITWSDNNEQFF
TRBV7-9,NA,NA,TRBJ1-4,TGTGCCAGCAGCCCACGGACCGGGCGGAGGCGAGATGAAAAACTGTTTTTT,CASSPRTGRRRDEKLFF
TRBV4-2,NA,NA,TRBJ2-7,TGTGCCAGCAGCCACCCCGACAGCTTGTACGAGCAGTACTTC,CASSHPDSLYEQYF
TRBV7-9,NA,NA,TRBJ2-1,TGTGCCAGCAGCTTAGTAACGGGGGGCCGGGATGAGCAGTTCTTC,CASSLVTGGRDEQFF
TRBV19,NA,NA,TRBJ1-6,TGTGCCAGCGCCCCGACAGGTCCTAATTCACCCCTCCACTTT,CASAPTGPNSPLHF
TRBV7-9,NA,NA,TRBJ1-1,TGTGCCAGCAGCCCGAGACAGAAATTGAACACTGAAGCTTTCTTT,CASSPRQKLNTEAFF
TRBV6-6,NA,NA,TRBJ1-3,TGTGCCAGCAGCTGGGCAGCCGGTAACACCATATATTTT,CASSWAAGNTIYF
TRBV29-1,NA,TRBD1,TRBJ2-5,TGCAGCGTTGAGTCCTGGGACAGGGGAGAGACCCAGTACTTC,CSVESWDRGETQYF
TRBV19,NA,TRBD2,TRBJ2-2,TGTGCCAGTAGTGGTAGCGGGGGGAGAAGCGCCGGGGAGCTGTTTTTT,CASSGSGGRSAGELFF
TRBV3-1/TRBV3-2,once,TRBD2,TRBJ2-2,TGTGCCAGCAGCCAAGGGGGAGGGCTTGTCGCCGGGGAGCTGTTTTTT,CASSQGGGLVAGELFF
TRBV5-8,NA,TRBD1,TRBJ1-5,TGTGCCAGTGGGAGAGGGACAGGAGTGAATCAGCCCCAGCATTTT,CASGRGTGVNQPQHF
TRBV24-1,NA,TRBD1,TRBJ2-3,TGTGCCACCAGTGACCCGGGACAGGGATCAGATACGCAGTATTTT,CATSDPGQGSDTQYF
TRBV9,once,TRBD1,TRBJ2-5,TGTGCCAGCAGCGGCGACAGGGGGGAGAGAGAGACCCAGTACTTC,CASSGDRGERETQYF
TRBV6-2/TRBV6-3,NA,NA,TRBJ1-6,TGTGCCAGCAGCCAAACAGGGTTTGGTTCACCCCTCCACTTT,CASSQTGFGSPLHF
TRBV27,NA,NA,TRBJ2-3,TGTGCCAGCAGTTTTAATTCGGCAGGGTGGGCAGATACGCAGTATTTT,CASSFNSAGWADTQYF
TRBV4-1,NA,NA,TRBJ1-5,TGCGCCAGCAGCCTAGCGGGAGTGAATCAGCCCCAGCATTTT,CASSLAGVNQPQHF
TRBV3-1/TRBV3-2,NA,NA,TRBJ2-3,TGTGCCAGCAGCCAGGGCCAGTGGGATACGCAGTATTTT,CASSQGQWDTQYF